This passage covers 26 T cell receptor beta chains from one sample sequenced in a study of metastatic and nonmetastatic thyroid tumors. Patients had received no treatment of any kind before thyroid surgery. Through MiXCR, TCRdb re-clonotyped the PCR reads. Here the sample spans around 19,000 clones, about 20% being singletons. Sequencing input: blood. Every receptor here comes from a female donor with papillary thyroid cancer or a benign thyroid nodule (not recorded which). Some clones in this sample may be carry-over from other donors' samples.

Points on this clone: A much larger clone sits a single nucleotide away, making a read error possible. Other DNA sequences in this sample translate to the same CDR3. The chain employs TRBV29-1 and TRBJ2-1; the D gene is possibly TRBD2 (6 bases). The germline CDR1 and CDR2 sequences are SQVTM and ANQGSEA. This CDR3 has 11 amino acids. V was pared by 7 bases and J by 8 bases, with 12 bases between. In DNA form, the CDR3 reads TGCAGCGGTGGAGGGGCTCATGAGCAGTTCTTC. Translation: CSGGGAHEQFF.

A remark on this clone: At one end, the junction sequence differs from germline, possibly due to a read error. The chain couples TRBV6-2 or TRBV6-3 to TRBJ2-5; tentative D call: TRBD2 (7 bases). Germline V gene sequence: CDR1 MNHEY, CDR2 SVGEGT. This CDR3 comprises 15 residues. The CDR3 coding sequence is TGTGCCAGCAGTTACGATGAGGGGGGGAAAGAGAACCAGTACTTC. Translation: CASSYDEGGKENQYF.

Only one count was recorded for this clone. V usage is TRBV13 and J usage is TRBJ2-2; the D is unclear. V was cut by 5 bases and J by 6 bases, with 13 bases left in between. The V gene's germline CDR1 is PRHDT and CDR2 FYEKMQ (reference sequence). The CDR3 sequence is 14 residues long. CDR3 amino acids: CASSPTRGSGELFF. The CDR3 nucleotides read TGTGCCAGCAGCCCCACCCGAGGCTCCGGGGAGCTGTTTTTT.

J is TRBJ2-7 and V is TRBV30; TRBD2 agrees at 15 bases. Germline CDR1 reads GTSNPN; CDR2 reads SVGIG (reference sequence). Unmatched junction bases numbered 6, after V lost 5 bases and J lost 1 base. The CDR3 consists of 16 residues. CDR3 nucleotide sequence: TGTGCCTGGGGTACAGGGACTAGCGGGAGGTCCTACGAGCAGTACTTC. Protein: CAWGTGTSGRSYEQYF.

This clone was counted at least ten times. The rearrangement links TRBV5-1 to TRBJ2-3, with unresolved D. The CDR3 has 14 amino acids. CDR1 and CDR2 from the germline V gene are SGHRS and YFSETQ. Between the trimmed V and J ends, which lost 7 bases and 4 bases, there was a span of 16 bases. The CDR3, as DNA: TGCGCCAGCGCCTCTCAGGAGTCCGCAGATACGCAGTATTTT. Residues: CASASQESADTQYF. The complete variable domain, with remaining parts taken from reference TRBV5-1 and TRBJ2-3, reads KAGVTQTPRYLIKTRGQQVTLSCSPISGHRSVSWYQQTPGQGLQFLFEYFSETQRNKGNFPGRFSGRQFSNSRSEMNVSTLELGDSALYLCASASQESADTQYFGPGTRLTVL.

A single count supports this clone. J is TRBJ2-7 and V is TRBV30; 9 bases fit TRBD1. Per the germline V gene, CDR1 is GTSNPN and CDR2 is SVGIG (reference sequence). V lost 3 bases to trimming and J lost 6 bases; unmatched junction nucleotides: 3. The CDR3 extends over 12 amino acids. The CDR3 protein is CAWSWTGVEQYF. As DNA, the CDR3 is TGTGCCTGGAGCTGGACAGGGGTCGAGCAGTACTTC.

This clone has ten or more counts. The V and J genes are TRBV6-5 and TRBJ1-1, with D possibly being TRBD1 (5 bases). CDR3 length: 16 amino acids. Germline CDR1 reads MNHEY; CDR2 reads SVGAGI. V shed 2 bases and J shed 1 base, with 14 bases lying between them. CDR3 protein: CASSYAQGRPNTEAFF. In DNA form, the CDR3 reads TGTGCCAGCAGTTACGCCCAGGGACGGCCGAACACTGAAGCTTTCTTT.

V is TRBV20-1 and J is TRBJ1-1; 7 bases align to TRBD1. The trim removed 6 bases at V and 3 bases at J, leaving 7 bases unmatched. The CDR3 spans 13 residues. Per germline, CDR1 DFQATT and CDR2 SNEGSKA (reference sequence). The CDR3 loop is CSAKDRRDTEAFF. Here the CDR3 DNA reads TGCAGTGCAAAGGACAGGCGGGACACTGAAGCTTTCTTT.

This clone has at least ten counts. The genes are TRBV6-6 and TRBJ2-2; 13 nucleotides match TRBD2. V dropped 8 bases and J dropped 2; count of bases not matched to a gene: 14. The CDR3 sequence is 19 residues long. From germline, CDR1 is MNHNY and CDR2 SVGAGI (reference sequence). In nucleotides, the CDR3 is TGTGCCAGCGGGAGGAGGAGTTGGACTAGCGGGGGAAACACCGGGGAGCTGTTTTTT. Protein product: CASGRRSWTSGGNTGELFF.

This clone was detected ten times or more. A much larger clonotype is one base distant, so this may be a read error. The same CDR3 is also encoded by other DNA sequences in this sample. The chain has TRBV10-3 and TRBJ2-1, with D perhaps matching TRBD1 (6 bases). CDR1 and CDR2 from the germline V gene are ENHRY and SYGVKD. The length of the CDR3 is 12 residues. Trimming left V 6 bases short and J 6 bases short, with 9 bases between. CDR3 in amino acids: CAIREGGNEQFF. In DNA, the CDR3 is TGTGCCATCAGGGAAGGGGGCAATGAGCAGTTCTTC.

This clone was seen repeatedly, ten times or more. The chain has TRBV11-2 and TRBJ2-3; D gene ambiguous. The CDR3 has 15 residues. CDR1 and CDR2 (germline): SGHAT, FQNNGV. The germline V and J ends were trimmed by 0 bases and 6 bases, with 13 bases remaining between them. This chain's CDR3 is CASSLDGVLGDTQYF. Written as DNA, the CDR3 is TGTGCCAGCAGCTTAGATGGGGTTCTAGGGGATACGCAGTATTTT.

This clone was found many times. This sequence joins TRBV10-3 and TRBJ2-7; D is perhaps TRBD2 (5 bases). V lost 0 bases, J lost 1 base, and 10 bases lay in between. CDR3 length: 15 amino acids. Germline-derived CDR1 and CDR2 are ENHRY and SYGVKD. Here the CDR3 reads CAISESGEGSYEQYF. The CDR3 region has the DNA TGTGCCATCAGTGAGTCCGGGGAAGGGTCCTACGAGCAGTACTTC.

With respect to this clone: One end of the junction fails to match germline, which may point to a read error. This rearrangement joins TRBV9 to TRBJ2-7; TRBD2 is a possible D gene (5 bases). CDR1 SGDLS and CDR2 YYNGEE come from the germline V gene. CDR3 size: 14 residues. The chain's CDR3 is CASSVRSSNYEQYF. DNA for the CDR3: TGTGCCAGTAGCGTAAGGTCATCGAACTACGAGCAGTACTTC. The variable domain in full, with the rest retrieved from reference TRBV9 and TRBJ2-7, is DSGVTQTPKHLITATGQRVTLRCSPRSGDLSVYWYQQSLDQGLQFLIQYYNGEERAKGNILERFSAQQFPDLHSELNLSSLELGDSALYFCASSVRSSNYEQYFGPGTRLTVT.

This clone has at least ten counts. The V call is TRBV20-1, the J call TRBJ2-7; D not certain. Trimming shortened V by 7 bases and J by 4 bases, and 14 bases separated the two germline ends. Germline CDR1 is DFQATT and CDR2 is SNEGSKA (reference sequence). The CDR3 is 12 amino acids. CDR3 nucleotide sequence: TGCAGTGTAGATGGCCGTGAATACGAGCAGTACTTC. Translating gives CSVDGREYEQYF.

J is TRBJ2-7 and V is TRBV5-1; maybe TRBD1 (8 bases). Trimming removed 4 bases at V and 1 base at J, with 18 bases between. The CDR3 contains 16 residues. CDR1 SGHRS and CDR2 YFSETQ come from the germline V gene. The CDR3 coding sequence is TGCGCCAGCAGCATCTCAGGACAGGGAGGGTCCTACGAGCAGTACTTC. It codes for CASSISGQGGSYEQYF.

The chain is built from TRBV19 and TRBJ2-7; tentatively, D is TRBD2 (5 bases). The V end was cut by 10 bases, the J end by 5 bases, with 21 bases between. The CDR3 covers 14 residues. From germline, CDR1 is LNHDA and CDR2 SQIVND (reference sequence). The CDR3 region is CATKPGPGTNEQYF. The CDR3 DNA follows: TGTGCCACTAAGCCTGGACCGGGAACCAACGAGCAGTACTTC.

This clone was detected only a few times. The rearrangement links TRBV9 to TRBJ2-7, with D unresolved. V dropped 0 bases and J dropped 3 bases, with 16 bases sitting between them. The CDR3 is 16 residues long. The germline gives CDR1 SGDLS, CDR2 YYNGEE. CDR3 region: CASSVAAVVAYYEQYF. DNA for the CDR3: TGTGCCAGCAGCGTAGCAGCCGTGGTCGCGTACTACGAGCAGTACTTC.

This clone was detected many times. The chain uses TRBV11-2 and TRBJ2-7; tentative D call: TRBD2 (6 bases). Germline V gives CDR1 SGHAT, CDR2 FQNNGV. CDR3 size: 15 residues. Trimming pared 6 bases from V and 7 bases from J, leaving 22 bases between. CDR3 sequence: CASRNPGTSKTEQYF. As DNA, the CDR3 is TGTGCCAGCAGAAACCCCGGGACTTCAAAGACTGAGCAGTACTTC.

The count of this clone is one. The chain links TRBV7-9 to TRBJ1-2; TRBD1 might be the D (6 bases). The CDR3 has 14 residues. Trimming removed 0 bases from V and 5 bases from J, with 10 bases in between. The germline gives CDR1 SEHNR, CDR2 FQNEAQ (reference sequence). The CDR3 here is CASSLAGGQYGYTF. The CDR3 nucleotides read TGTGCCAGCAGCTTAGCGGGTGGACAGTATGGCTACACCTTC.

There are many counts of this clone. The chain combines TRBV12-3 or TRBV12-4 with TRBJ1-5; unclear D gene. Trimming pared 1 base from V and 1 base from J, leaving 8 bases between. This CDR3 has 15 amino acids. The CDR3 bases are TGTGCCAGCAGTTTAGAGAGGCAGAGCAATCAGCCCCAGCATTTT. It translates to CASSLERQSNQPQHF.

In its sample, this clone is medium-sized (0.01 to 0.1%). CDR3 nucleotides: TGTGCCAGCAGTTGGGGGTCAAAGGAAAAACTGTTTTTT. This encodes CASSWGSKEKLFF. The chain links TRBV6-1 to TRBJ1-4, with D maybe TRBD1 (5 bases). V was shortened by 5 bases and J by 8 bases, with 12 bases between the two germline ends. The CDR3 consists of 13 residues. Germline V lookup: CDR1 MNHNS, CDR2 SASEGT.

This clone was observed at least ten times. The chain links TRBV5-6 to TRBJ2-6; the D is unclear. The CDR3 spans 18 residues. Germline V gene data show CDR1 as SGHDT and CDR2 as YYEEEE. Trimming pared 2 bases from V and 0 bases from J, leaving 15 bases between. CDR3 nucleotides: TGTGCCAGCAGCTTCTATTCGTCAGTTCGCTCTGGGGCCAACGTCCTGACTTTC. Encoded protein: CASSFYSSVRSGANVLTF.

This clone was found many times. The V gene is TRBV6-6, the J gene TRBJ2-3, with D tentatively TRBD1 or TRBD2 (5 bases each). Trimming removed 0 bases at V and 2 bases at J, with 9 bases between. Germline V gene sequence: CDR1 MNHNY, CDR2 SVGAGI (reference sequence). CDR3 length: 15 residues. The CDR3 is CASSYSGPDTDTQYF. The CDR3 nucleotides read TGTGCCAGCAGTTACTCGGGACCTGACACAGATACGCAGTATTTT.

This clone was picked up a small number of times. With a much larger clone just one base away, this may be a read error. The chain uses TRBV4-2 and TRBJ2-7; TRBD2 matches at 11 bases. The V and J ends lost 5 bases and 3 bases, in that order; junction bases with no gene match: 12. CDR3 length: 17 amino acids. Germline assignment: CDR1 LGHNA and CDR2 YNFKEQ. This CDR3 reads CASSAPPVLAGDYEQYF. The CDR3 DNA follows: TGTGCCAGCAGCGCCCCCCCGGTACTAGCGGGAGACTACGAGCAGTACTTC.

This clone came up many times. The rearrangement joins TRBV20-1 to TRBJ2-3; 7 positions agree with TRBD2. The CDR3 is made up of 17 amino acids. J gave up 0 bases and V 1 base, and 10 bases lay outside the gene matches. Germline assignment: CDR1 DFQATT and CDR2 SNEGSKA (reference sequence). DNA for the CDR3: TGCAGTGCTAGAGGGTGGGGGGGTCGGATGAGCACAGATACGCAGTATTTT. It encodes CSARGWGGRMSTDTQYF.

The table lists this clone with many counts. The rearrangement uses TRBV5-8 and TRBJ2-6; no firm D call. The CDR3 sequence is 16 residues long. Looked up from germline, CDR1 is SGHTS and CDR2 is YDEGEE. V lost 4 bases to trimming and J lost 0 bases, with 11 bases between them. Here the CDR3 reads CASSRYLASGANVLTF. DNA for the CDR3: TGTGCCAGCAGCCGTTACCTCGCCTCTGGGGCCAACGTCCTGACTTTC.